This T cell receptor beta chain was recorded in a study of shared clonotypes between healthy human individuals. The assay was immunoSEQ multiplex PCR, and TCRdb's table has in-frame clones only and misses some. The sample consists of 2 million or so clones, about 95% of them appearing once. J was trimmed by 4 bases and V by 1 base; bases with no gene match: 12. Germline V gene sequence: CDR1 SGHVS, CDR2 FNYEAQ. The CDR3 has 17 amino acids. CD8 cells regarded as naive lacked CD45RO, were positively chosen for CCR7, and omitted terminally differentiated effector memory CD45RA+ cells. The chain combines TRBV7-6 with TRBJ2-7; 8 bases fit TRBD1. The clonotype comes from a man aged 18 to 30 in good health. Material: naive CD8+ T cells sorted from blood. The CDR3 spells CASSLEVGQGAKYEQYF. CDR3 nucleotide sequence: TGTGCCAGCAGCTTAGAGGTCGGGCAGGGGGCTAAATACGAGCAGTACTTC. The complete variable domain, with remaining parts taken from reference TRBV7-6 and TRBJ2-7, reads GAGVSQSPRYKVTKRGQDVALRCDPISGHVSLYWYRQALGQGPEFLTYFNYEAQQDKSGLPNDRFSAERPEGSISTLTIQRTEQRDSAMYRCASSLEVGQGAKYEQYFGPGTRLTVT.